This TCR beta chain originates from a study of breast tumors, draining lymph nodes, adjacent tissues. After removal of 5 bases from V and 2 bases from J, the junction contained 6 bases not matched to a gene. Germline V lookup: CDR1 SGHNT, CDR2 YENEEA. This CDR3 is 15 amino acids long. Breast cancer patients provided tissue from their axillary draining lymph nodes. TCRdb called the multiplex PCR reads again in MiXCR, with one record for every CDR3 protein. The sample has approximately 300,000 distinct CDR3 sequences, roughly 31% seen once. Broader study findings: The data were judged consistent with most tumor T cells coming from lymph node and expanding in tumor. Compared with lymph nodes, tumors were less diverse; compared with nontumor tissue, more. Tumor T cell lymph node origin was a supported hypothesis, not proven.

In this sample, this clonotype turned up many times. Its target is unknown. The V and J genes are TRBV11-3 and TRBJ2-7; TRBD1 agrees at 10 bases. The sequence came from a female donor with breast cancer. Some clones in this sample may be carry-over from other donors' samples. The specimen sequenced was axillary lymph node tissue. CDR3 DNA sequence: TGTGCCAGCAGCCTCGGAGGGACAGGGGCCTACGAGCAGTACTTC. Residues: CASSLGGTGAYEQYF.